A selection of T cell receptor beta chains follows, all from one sample in a study of cytomegalovirus exposure and HLA in healthy donors. Generated by immunoSEQ multiplex PCR, the TCRdb table keeps only in-frame clones and is missing some. The sample records about 160,000 clones, roughly 70% being singletons. Sample: PBMCs. The receptor set was obtained from a woman in her forties or fifties in good health and CMV-seropositive. The CDR3 runs from the conserved cysteine through the conserved F or W. Each record gives: clone size, J gene, V gene, D gene, CDR3 DNA, CDR3 protein. The D gene is left open where the match is weak. The size field is filled for only some rows; it gives once, few, many or a size class.

once,TRBJ1-1,TRBV7-6,.,TGTGCCAGCAGCTTAGCGCCGGTGGGCAGGACTGAAGCTTTCTTT,CASSLAPVGRTEAFF
.,TRBJ1-1,TRBV2,.,TGTGCCAGCAGTGGGCAGGGAATTGCTGAAGCTTTCTTT,CASSGQGIAEAFF
.,TRBJ2-7,TRBV5-6,.,TGTGCCAGCAGCTTAGGTTTGGGGGGTGGGTACGAGCAGTACTTC,CASSLGLGGGYEQYF
few,TRBJ2-7,TRBV2,TRBD1,TGTGCCAGCAGTGAAGCGGGACAGGGGGTATCCTACGAGCAGTACTTC,CASSEAGQGVSYEQYF
.,TRBJ2-7,TRBV13,TRBD1,TGTGCCAGCAGCTTTGGACAGGGGGAACACGAGCAGTACTTC,CASSFGQGEHEQYF
.,TRBJ1-6,TRBV30,TRBD1,TGTGCCTGGAACTTGGGGGACAGGGGGCCACCCCTCCACTTT,CAWNLGDRGPPLHF
few,TRBJ2-2,TRBV27,.,TGTGCCAGCAGTCCGATCGACAGCGTAGGGGAGCTGTTTTTT,CASSPIDSVGELFF
once,TRBJ2-5,TRBV6-1,.,TGTGCCAGCAGCCTCGGACTTTGGGAGACCCAGTACTTC,CASSLGLWETQYF
few,TRBJ1-1,TRBV6-5,TRBD1,TGTGCCAGCAGTTACCAGGGGGCAAACACTGAAGCTTTCTTT,CASSYQGANTEAFF
.,TRBJ1-2,TRBV6-1,.,TGTGCCAGCAGTGAAGCGAATCGGCAGGGGTCCCTTATGGATGGCTACACCTTC,CASSEANRQGSLMDGYTF